Below are 21 T cell receptor beta chains sequenced from a single sample in a study of vaccination and CD4 T cells after COVID-19. For these TCRs, the target antigens are not known. Treatment indicated: roughly nine-day PBMC culture with coronavirus spike peptide pools or control peptides (ViraFEST assay). The Oncomine TCR Beta short-read assay sequenced DNA from cultured CD4+ T cells. TCRdb re-called the PCR reads through MiXCR, storing one row per CDR3 protein. The data contain roughly 4,000 distinct CDR3 sequences, around 16% of them singletons. Sequencing used CD4+ T cells from blood, cultured in vitro. Receptors originate from a human donor who had recovered from COVID-19.

The rearrangement links TRBV5-4 to TRBJ2-2; 9 bases align to TRBD2. Germline values: CDR1 SGHNT, CDR2 YYREEE (reference sequence). There are 16 residues in the CDR3. The V segment lost 4 bases and the J segment 1 base; nucleotides outside the gene matches: 5. In DNA form, the CDR3 reads TGTGCCAGCAGCAGCGGGGGGAAACAGAACACCGGGGAGCTGTTTTTT. This translates into CASSSGGKQNTGELFF.

The chain uses TRBV7-9 and TRBJ2-1; perhaps TRBD2 as D (6 bases). This CDR3 region has 16 residues. CDR1 and CDR2 from the germline V gene are SEHNR and FQNEAQ (reference sequence). V was pared by 7 bases and J by 6 bases, with 22 bases between. CDR3 protein: CASTLGAGNSLNEQFF. The CDR3 coding sequence is TGTGCCAGCACCCTAGGGGCGGGGAATAGCCTCAATGAGCAGTTCTTC.

This clonotype is classed as medium-sized. The chain carries TRBV7-8 and TRBJ1-6; no clear D gene. CDR1 and CDR2 from the germline V gene are SGHVS and FQNEAQ. The CDR3 consists of 16 residues. Between the trimmed V and J ends, which lost 2 bases and 10 bases, there was a span of 18 bases. The CDR3 here is CASSLFSGEGKSPLHF. The CDR3 DNA reads as TGTGCCAGCAGCTTATTCTCCGGGGAGGGTAAATCACCCCTCCACTTT.

This clonotype showed up just a few times. The CDR3 DNA follows: TGTGCCAGCAGTTTTGGGGGGAACACTGAAGCTTTCTTT. It codes for CASSFGGNTEAFF. This chain joins TRBV12-3 or TRBV12-4 and TRBJ1-1, with D perhaps TRBD1 (5 bases). The CDR3 contains 13 residues. V was trimmed by 3 bases and J by 1 base, leaving 6 bases between them.

This clonotype was seen more than once but under ten times. The chain has TRBV6-4 and TRBJ2-7; D is undetermined. V was pared by 4 bases and J by 2 bases, with 18 bases between. The CDR3 runs 16 residues. Germline-derived CDR1 and CDR2 are MRHNA and SNTAGT. The CDR3 protein is CASSARMVQQAYEQYF. CDR3 bases: TGTGCCAGCAGTGCTCGGATGGTACAGCAAGCCTACGAGCAGTACTTC.

The V call is TRBV30, the J call TRBJ2-5, with no clear D. Germline values: CDR1 GTSNPN, CDR2 SVGIG (reference sequence). The V gene lost 0 bases and the J gene lost 9 bases, with 20 bases spanning the gap. The CDR3 has 15 amino acids. CDR3 coding DNA: TGTGCCTGGAGTGTAGGTGGCACGTCCATAAGGGCCCAGTACTTC. This sequence encodes CAWSVGGTSIRAQYF. The full variable domain, rest sourced from reference TRBV30 and TRBJ2-5, is SQTIHQWPATLVQPVGSPLSLECTVEGTSNPNLYWYRQAAGRGLQLLFYSVGIGQISSEVPQNLSASRPQDRQFILSSKKLLLSDSGFYLCAWSVGGTSIRAQYFGPGTRLLVL.

V gene TRBV6-1 combines with J gene TRBJ2-2; D is perhaps TRBD2 (5 bases). V was trimmed by 3 bases and J by 5 bases, leaving 13 bases between them. Germline V gene data show CDR1 as MNHNS and CDR2 as SASEGT. The CDR3 is 15 residues long. The CDR3 loop reads CASSEFGVGTGELFF. CDR3 coding DNA: TGTGCCAGCAGTGAGTTCGGGGTGGGAACCGGGGAGCTGTTTTTT.

This clonotype occurred a few times. The chain recombines TRBV20-1 with TRBJ2-1, with 9 bases identical to TRBD2. Trimming at V came to 6 bases and at J to 4 bases, leaving 10 bases not matched to a gene. The CDR3 has 15 amino acids. The germline V gene has CDR1 DFQATT and CDR2 SNEGSKA (reference sequence). CDR3 amino acids: CSANPGLARYNEQFF. In nucleotides, the CDR3 is TGCAGTGCCAATCCCGGACTAGCGAGGTACAATGAGCAGTTCTTC.

This clonotype counts as medium-sized. The chain couples TRBV19 to TRBJ1-2; tentative D call: TRBD1 (6 bases). Germline CDR1 LNHDA, CDR2 SQIVND (reference sequence). V was clipped by 3 bases and J by 8 bases, with 22 bases between them. This CDR3 comprises 16 residues. CDR3 sequence reads: CASSISLARGSSGYTF. In nucleotides, the CDR3 is TGTGCCAGTAGTATTAGCCTCGCCAGGGGTTCATCGGGCTACACCTTC.

Turning to this clonotype: This may be a read error: a much more frequent sequence differs by one nucleotide. V gene TRBV6-1 combines with J gene TRBJ1-5, with 10 bases that match TRBD1. J lost 3 bases, V lost 6 bases, and 5 bases had no gene match. This CDR3 has 15 amino acids. From germline, CDR1 is MNHNS and CDR2 SASEGT. CDR3 in amino acids: CASRAGTGDNQPQHF. In DNA form, the CDR3 reads TGTGCCAGCAGAGCCGGGACAGGGGACAATCAGCCCCAGCATTTT.

Relative to its sample, this clonotype is medium-sized. This rearrangement joins TRBV9 to TRBJ2-1; 9 positions match TRBD2. Germline assignment: CDR1 SGDLS and CDR2 YYNGEE. J lost 2 bases, V lost 1 base, and 4 bases had no gene match. The CDR3 consists of 16 residues. This CDR3 reads CASSVIAGGTYNEQFF. The CDR3 nucleotides are TGTGCCAGCAGCGTAATTGCGGGGGGGACCTACAATGAGCAGTTCTTC.

This clonotype was seen only a few times. The V gene is TRBV7-6, the J gene TRBJ1-2; no clear D gene. Trimming took 6 bases from V and 0 from J, leaving 11 bases between them. CDR3 length: 14 amino acids. From germline, CDR1 is SGHVS and CDR2 FNYEAQ. Here the CDR3 reads CASSFGDPNYGYTF. CDR3 nucleotide sequence: TGTGCCAGCAGTTTCGGAGACCCTAACTATGGCTACACCTTC.

A note on this clonotype: A much larger clone lies a single base off, so this may be a read error. V gene TRBV19 combines with J gene TRBJ1-5; 9 nucleotides match TRBD1. From germline, CDR1 is LNHDA and CDR2 SQIVND (reference sequence). CDR3 length equals 14 residues. Written as DNA, the CDR3 is TGTGTCACCAAGGACAGGGGAAGGAATCAGCCCCAGCATTTT. It yields the protein CVTKDRGRNQPQHF. Full variable domain (missing parts from reference TRBV19 and TRBJ1-5): DGGITQSPKYLFRKEGQNVTLSCEQNLNHDAMYWYRQDPGQGLRLIYYSQIVNDFQKGDIAEGYSVSREKKESFPLTVTSAQKNPTAFYLCVTKDRGRNQPQHFGDGTRLSIL.

This rearrangement joins TRBV5-6 to TRBJ2-3; TRBD1 might be the D (5 bases). In germline, CDR1 is SGHDT, CDR2 YYEEEE. CDR3 length: 13 amino acids. The V end was cut by 2 bases, the J end by 4 bases, with 8 bases between. The CDR3 region has the DNA TGTGCCAGCAGCTTCCAGGGCCCAGATACGCAGTATTTT. Translated: CASSFQGPDTQYF.

By frequency in the sample, this clonotype is medium-sized. This chain joins TRBV12-3 or TRBV12-4 and TRBJ2-1; D might be TRBD1 (5 bases). Trimming stripped 6 bases from V and 2 bases from J, with 14 bases between. This CDR3 spans 15 amino acids. CDR3 residues: CASSWGPSTYNEQFF. The CDR3 DNA follows: TGTGCCAGCAGCTGGGGCCCTTCAACCTACAATGAGCAGTTCTTC.

In DNA, the CDR3 is TGTGCCAGCAGTCCCCGACAGGGCGCGGCGTCCCGCGAGCAGTACTTC. This gives the protein CASSPRQGAASREQYF. J is TRBJ2-7 and V is TRBV27, with 7 positions matching TRBD1. The length of the CDR3 is 16 residues. The V gene's germline CDR1 is MNHEY and CDR2 SMNVEV (reference sequence). The junction had 16 bases not matched to a gene; V was cut back by 5 bases and J by 6 bases.

This clonotype is termed medium-sized (0.01 to 0.1%). The chain uses TRBV6-1 and TRBJ1-2; D gene unclear. Trimming removed 6 bases at V and 4 bases at J, with 18 bases between. The CDR3 spans 15 residues. Germline lookup yields CDR1 MNHNS and CDR2 SASEGT. The CDR3 DNA follows: TGTGCCAGCAGCCTTACCACCCCGACTGTCTATGGCTACACCTTC. This encodes CASSLTTPTVYGYTF.

This clonotype was counted only a few times. The chain uses TRBV5-4 and TRBJ2-1; 9 bases are shared with TRBD2. CDR1 and CDR2 (germline): SGHNT, YYREEE (reference sequence). The V segment lost 0 bases and the J segment 6 bases; nucleotides outside the gene matches: 4. The CDR3 is 15 amino acids. In DNA form, the CDR3 reads TGTGCCAGCAGCTTGGCCGGGCGGGGGGGCAATGAGCAGTTCTTC. Residues: CASSLAGRGGNEQFF.

Judged by abundance, this clonotype is medium-sized. This chain connects TRBV12-2 to TRBJ1-6. TRBV12-2 has pseudogene status. This CDR3 has 12 amino acids. CDR3 in amino acids: CASRFTSGPLHF. The CDR3 DNA follows: TGTGCAAGTCGCTTTACCAGTGGACCCCTCCACTTT.

By proportion, this clonotype is medium-sized. The chain combines TRBV6-1 with TRBJ2-5; D is unresolved. The V end was cut by 5 bases, the J end by 1 base, with 11 bases between. The V gene's germline CDR1 is MNHNS and CDR2 SASEGT. The CDR3 totals 14 residues. Here the CDR3 reads CASSRSLTQETQYF. CDR3 DNA sequence: TGTGCCAGCAGTCGGTCTCTTACCCAAGAGACCCAGTACTTC.

Relative to its sample, this clonotype is medium-sized (0.01 to 0.1%). The chain recombines TRBV10-3 with TRBJ1-1, with no clear D. CDR3 length equals 14 residues. Germline V CDR1 and CDR2: ENHRY, SYGVKD. Trimming shortened V by 3 bases and J by 3 bases, and 11 bases separated the two germline ends. CDR3 nucleotide sequence: TGTGCCATCAGTGACAAGGGTTCTGACACTGAAGCTTTCTTT. Translation: CAISDKGSDTEAFF.